Listed below are T cell receptor beta chains from one sample, sequenced in a study of T-cell memory formation after mild COVID-19. One entry per CDR3 protein results from TCRdb running MiXCR on the 5' RACE reads. This sample yields roughly 450,000 distinct CDR3 sequences, of which roughly 18% are seen a single time; approximately 13% belongs to the top ten. The sample was PBMCs or a T cell subset sorted from them (not recorded which). These receptors all come from an adult woman who had mild COVID-19 (a few samples of this study predate the infection). Cell type and time point are not known. CDR3s include the opening cysteine and the closing phenylalanine or tryptophan. A D gene is named only where the DNA matches it firmly. Only part of the rows carry a size: once, few, many, or a class if the clone is expanded.

>TRBJ1-1|NA|TRBV7-2|NA
CASSLGPVSEAFF
TGTGCCAGCAGCTTAGGACCCGTCTCTGAAGCTTTCTTT
>TRBJ2-1|NA|TRBV5-1|TRBD1
CASSSDGTGLVNEQFF
TGCGCCAGCAGCTCCGACGGGACAGGGCTTGTCAATGAGCAGTTCTTC
>TRBJ1-1|NA|TRBV29-1|NA
CSVDRGLNTEAFF
TGCAGCGTAGACCGGGGGTTGAACACTGAAGCTTTCTTT
>TRBJ1-3|many|TRBV6-5|NA
CASRSGNTIYF
TGTGCCAGCCGTTCTGGAAACACCATATATTTT
>TRBJ2-7|many|TRBV7-2|TRBD1
CASSQNADRLAIRQHSYEQYF
TGTGCCAGCAGCCAGAATGCGGACAGGCTTGCGATAAGACAACACTCCTACGAGCAGTACTTC
>TRBJ1-5|few|TRBV10-3|NA
CAIPTADRPQHF
TGTGCCATCCCCACGGCCGACCGGCCCCAGCATTTT
>TRBJ2-1|many|TRBV7-3|TRBD2
CASSLGGTRRTEQFF
TGTGCCAGCAGCTTAGGTGGGACTAGGAGGACTGAGCAGTTCTTC
>TRBJ2-7|many|TRBV12-3/TRBV12-4|NA
CASRRCEQYF
TGTGCCAGCAGACGCTGCGAGCAGTACTTC
>TRBJ1-1|few|TRBV27|NA
CASSLSWANTEAFF
TGTGCCAGCAGTTTATCATGGGCGAACACTGAAGCTTTCTTT
>TRBJ2-1|many|TRBV5-1|TRBD2
CASSPTSGSTYNEQFF
TGCGCCAGCAGCCCGACTAGCGGGAGTACCTACAATGAGCAGTTCTTC
>TRBJ2-7|few|TRBV6-5|TRBD2
CASSYGLAGQFRYF
TGTGCCAGCAGTTACGGACTAGCGGGGCAGTTTCGGTACTTC
>TRBJ2-7|NA|TRBV18|NA
CASSPLDSEKSEQYF
TGTGCCAGCTCACCCCTGGATTCGGAGAAGAGCGAGCAGTACTTC
>TRBJ2-5|few|TRBV25-1|NA
CASSNGLRGIQETQYF
TGTGCCAGCAGTAATGGTCTTCGGGGAATCCAAGAGACCCAGTACTTC
>TRBJ2-7|NA|TRBV15|TRBD2
CATSAGTSVYEQYF
TGTGCCACCAGCGCCGGGACTAGCGTCTACGAGCAGTACTTC
>TRBJ2-7|NA|TRBV7-7|TRBD2
CASSLGSSGCSGVHEQYF
TGTGCTAGCAGCTTAGGGTCTAGCGGGTGTTCCGGGGTGCACGAGCAGTACTTC
>TRBJ1-1|NA|TRBV5-1|TRBD1
CASSLRQGPYVPTEAFF
TGCGCCAGCAGCTTACGACAGGGGCCGTACGTCCCCACTGAAGCTTTCTTT
>TRBJ1-6|NA|TRBV27|NA
CASSFRGHPGSYNSPLHF
TGTGCCAGCAGTTTTAGGGGACACCCCGGCTCCTATAATTCACCCCTCCACTTT
>TRBJ2-1|NA|TRBV4-1|NA
CASSQAPARARDNEQFF
TGCGCCAGCAGCCAAGCCCCTGCTAGAGCGCGGGACAATGAGCAGTTCTTC
>TRBJ2-7|NA|TRBV20-1|NA
CSAWDRYSYEQYF
TGCAGTGCTTGGGACCGGTACTCCTACGAGCAGTACTTC
>TRBJ2-2|few|TRBV6-2/TRBV6-3|TRBD1
CASTGDRGRLNTGELFF
TGTGCCAGCACCGGGGACAGGGGGCGCCTGAACACCGGGGAGCTGTTTTTT
>TRBJ1-6|NA|TRBV5-5|NA
CASSLTGMPPLHF
TGTGCCAGCAGCTTGACGGGGATGCCACCCCTCCACTTT
>TRBJ2-7|NA|TRBV7-9|TRBD1
CASSLGRATGVHEQYF
TGTGCCAGCAGCTTAGGGAGAGCGACAGGGGTACACGAGCAGTACTTC
>TRBJ2-5|NA|TRBV7-2|TRBD2
CASSGGLAVTQETQYF
TGTGCCAGCAGCGGGGGACTAGCGGTCACGCAAGAGACCCAGTACTTC
>TRBJ2-2|NA|TRBV7-3|TRBD2
CASSLRSGGVNTGELFF
TGTGCCAGCAGCTTACGTAGCGGGGGAGTGAACACCGGGGAGCTGTTTTTT
>TRBJ2-1|few|TRBV12-3/TRBV12-4|TRBD2
CASTGSGGAENEQFF
TGTGCCAGCACCGGAAGCGGGGGGGCGGAAAATGAGCAGTTCTTC
>TRBJ2-5|NA|TRBV24-1|TRBD2
CATSVLRSGRRETQYF
TGTGCCACCAGTGTATTAAGAAGCGGGAGACGGGAGACCCAGTACTTC
>TRBJ2-7|NA|TRBV29-1|NA
CSVEEGSHEQYF
TGCAGCGTTGAAGAGGGGTCCCACGAGCAGTACTTC
>TRBJ1-6|NA|TRBV5-1|NA
CASTPSGRVNSPLHF
TGCGCCAGCACTCCCTCGGGCAGGGTGAATTCACCCCTCCACTTT
>TRBJ1-1|NA|TRBV5-8|TRBD1
CASSFGTGASTEAFF
TGTGCCAGCAGCTTCGGGACAGGGGCGAGCACTGAAGCTTTCTTT
>TRBJ1-5|many|TRBV6-5|NA
CASSERDGENQPQHF
TGTGCCAGCAGTGAGAGGGACGGAGAAAATCAGCCCCAGCATTTT
>TRBJ2-1|few|TRBV19|TRBD2
CASSRERDGYEQFF
TGTGCCAGTAGTAGGGAGCGGGATGGGTATGAGCAGTTCTTC
>TRBJ2-7|few|TRBV4-1|TRBD2
CASSQETGGAYEQYF
TGCGCCAGCAGCCAAGAGACGGGGGGAGCCTACGAGCAGTACTTC
>TRBJ2-1|few|TRBV7-2|TRBD2
CASSLPGLAKDEQFF
TGTGCCAGCAGCCTCCCGGGACTAGCGAAAGATGAGCAGTTCTTC
>TRBJ1-2|NA|TRBV4-1|NA
CASSQSPSANYGYTF
TGCGCCAGCAGCCAATCCCCCTCGGCAAACTATGGCTACACCTTC
>TRBJ2-1|NA|TRBV6-6|TRBD2
CASRTLSGTSGSSEQFF
TGTGCCAGCAGAACGCTCTCCGGGACTAGCGGGTCGAGTGAGCAGTTCTTC
>TRBJ2-7|NA|TRBV29-1|NA
CSVEASQYEQYF
TGCAGCGTTGAGGCTAGCCAGTACGAGCAGTACTTC
>TRBJ2-3|NA|TRBV5-1|TRBD2
CASSPSGGFSTDTQYF
TGCGCCAGCAGCCCAAGCGGGGGGTTTTCCACAGATACGCAGTATTTT
>TRBJ2-1|NA|TRBV19|TRBD2
CASSLASGGSYNEQFF
TGTGCCAGTAGTCTCGCTAGCGGGGGCTCCTACAATGAGCAGTTCTTC
>TRBJ2-7|NA|TRBV12-3/TRBV12-4|TRBD2
CASSPGEGAGYEQYF
TGTGCCAGCAGTCCCGGGGAGGGAGCGGGCTACGAGCAGTACTTC
>TRBJ1-4|NA|TRBV15|NA
CATSRDSGMGEKLFF
TGTGCCACCAGCAGAGATTCAGGGATGGGTGAAAAACTGTTTTTT
>TRBJ2-5|NA|TRBV15|NA
CATSRGGTSQETQYF
TGTGCCACCAGCAGAGGAGGGACCTCCCAAGAGACCCAGTACTTC
>TRBJ2-1|NA|TRBV24-1|TRBD2
CATGAAGGFSEQFF
TGTGCCACCGGAGCCGCGGGAGGGTTCTCCGAGCAGTTCTTC
>TRBJ1-2|many|TRBV9|NA
CASSVVSTYQTSNYGYTF
TGTGCCAGCAGCGTAGTTTCGACCTACCAAACCTCTAACTATGGCTACACCTTC
>TRBJ1-3|many|TRBV4-2|NA
CASSYAGGDGNTIYF
TGTGCCAGCAGCTACGCGGGGGGGGACGGAAACACCATATATTTT
>TRBJ1-4|NA|TRBV25-1|NA
CASSDRGGIDEKLFF
TGTGCCAGCAGTGATAGGGGGGGCATAGATGAAAAACTGTTTTTT